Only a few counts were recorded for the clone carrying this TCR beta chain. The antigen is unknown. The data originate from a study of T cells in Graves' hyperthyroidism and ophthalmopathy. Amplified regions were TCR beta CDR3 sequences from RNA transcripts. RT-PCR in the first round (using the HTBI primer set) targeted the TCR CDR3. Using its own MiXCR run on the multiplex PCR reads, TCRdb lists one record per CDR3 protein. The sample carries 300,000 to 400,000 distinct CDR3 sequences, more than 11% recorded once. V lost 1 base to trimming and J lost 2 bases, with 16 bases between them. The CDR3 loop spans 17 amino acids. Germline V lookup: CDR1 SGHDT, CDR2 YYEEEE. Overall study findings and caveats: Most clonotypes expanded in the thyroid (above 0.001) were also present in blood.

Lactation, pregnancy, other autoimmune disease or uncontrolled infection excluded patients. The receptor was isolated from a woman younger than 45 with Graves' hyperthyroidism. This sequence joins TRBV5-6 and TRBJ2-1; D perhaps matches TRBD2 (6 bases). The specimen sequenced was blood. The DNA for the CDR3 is TGTGCCAGCAGCTTGATGGTTAGCGGAGGCGCCTACAATGAGCAGTTCTTC. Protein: CASSLMVSGGAYNEQFF.